One sample yielded the 10 T cell receptor beta chains listed below, sequenced in a study of shared clonotypes between healthy human individuals (dated by TCRdb to the early 2020s). The protocol used for the library was the immunoSEQ multiplex PCR assay. TCRdb holds this immuneACCESS table with in-frame rearrangements only. Some clones are missing; in checked studies, unresolved V genes explain under half, and the rest has no known cause. The sample includes over 95,000 clones, with more than 65% observed a single time. The ten top clones hold about a quarter of the sample. The sequenced sample consisted of memory CD8+ T cells sorted from blood. The meaning of the sample's cell subset or site label: CD45RO+ cells pooled with CCR7-negative TemRA cells. Source of these receptors: a woman aged 30 to 39 in good health.

The V call is TRBV5-1, the J call TRBJ1-1; D ambiguous. The ends were cut back, 2 bases at V and 3 bases at J, with 8 bases in the middle. This CDR3 is built from 13 residues. The germline V gene encodes CDR1 SGHRS and CDR2 YFSETQ. In DNA form, the CDR3 reads TGCGCCAGCAGCTTTCAGGTAGACACTGAAGCTTTCTTT. This gives the protein CASSFQVDTEAFF.

This clone was observed a handful of times. The chain uses TRBV5-1 and TRBJ1-5, with D uncertain. This CDR3 has 15 amino acids. V dropped 2 bases and J dropped 0 bases, with 9 bases sitting between them. Germline V lookup: CDR1 SGHRS, CDR2 YFSETQ. The CDR3 region is CASSFPRVSNQPQHF. DNA for the CDR3: TGCGCCAGCAGCTTCCCGAGGGTTAGCAATCAGCCCCAGCATTTT.

The genes are TRBV28 and TRBJ2-5; 13 nucleotides agree with TRBD2. V dropped 3 bases and J dropped 7; count of bases not matched to a gene: 8. There are 16 residues in the CDR3. Germline V gives CDR1 MDHEN, CDR2 SYDVKM. CDR3 bases: TGTGCCAGCAGTTTCCTACCGGGACTAGCGGGATCGACCCAGTACTTC. Protein: CASSFLPGLAGSTQYF.

The chain carries TRBV5-4 and TRBJ2-7; D is ambiguous. Germline assignment: CDR1 SGHNT and CDR2 YYREEE (reference sequence). V was clipped by 4 bases and J by 0 bases, with 14 bases between them. This CDR3 spans 15 amino acids. In DNA form, the CDR3 reads TGTGCCAGCAGCCCCCCTGCGGCTAGCTCCTACGAGCAGTACTTC. It specifies CASSPPAASSYEQYF.

J is TRBJ2-7 and V is TRBV29-1; TRBD2 matches at 10 bases. The CDR3 is 15 residues long. Germline CDR1 is SQVTM and CDR2 is ANQGSEA. Losses at the gene ends were 7 bases for V and 5 bases for J; bases not matched to a gene: 14. The chain's CDR3 is CSAKVLAGDLNEQYF. CDR3 DNA sequence: TGCAGCGCTAAGGTGCTAGCGGGAGATTTGAACGAGCAGTACTTC.

The V call is TRBV11-2, the J call TRBJ2-7, with 11 bases lining up with TRBD2. Germline values: CDR1 SGHAT, CDR2 FQNNGV. The trim removed 5 bases at V and 5 bases at J, leaving 11 bases unmatched. This CDR3 is built from 16 residues. The CDR3 is CASSARLAGHRDEQYF. The CDR3 DNA is TGTGCCAGCAGCGCCCGACTAGCGGGACACCGGGACGAGCAGTACTTC.

J is TRBJ1-1 and V is TRBV2, with D unclear. Per germline, CDR1 SNHLY and CDR2 FYNNEI. V was clipped by 1 base and J by 4 bases, with 16 bases between them. This CDR3 is 16 amino acids long. CDR3 in amino acids: CASSEGGGKLGTEAFF. CDR3 in DNA: TGTGCCAGCAGTGAAGGAGGCGGGAAATTGGGCACTGAAGCTTTCTTT.

The rearrangement joins TRBV28 to TRBJ2-2, with TRBD2 matching over 7 bases. With 2 bases clipped from V and 2 bases from J, the junction kept 5 bases outside the gene matches. This CDR3 has 16 residues. Germline-derived CDR1 and CDR2 are MDHEN and SYDVKM. In DNA, the CDR3 is TGTGCCAGCAGTTTAGCCTCGGGGGGTAACACCGGGGAGCTGTTTTTT. Residues: CASSLASGGNTGELFF.

This clone was recorded many times. The chain links TRBV19 to TRBJ2-5; 12 nucleotides agree with TRBD1. V was clipped by 7 bases and J by 4 bases; unmatched bases: 10. Germline V gives CDR1 LNHDA, CDR2 SQIVND (reference sequence). The CDR3 spans 16 residues. The CDR3 nucleotides are TGTGCCAGTACCCTAAGAGGGACAGGGGGCCCAGAGACCCAGTACTTC. This encodes CASTLRGTGGPETQYF.

CDR3 nucleotide sequence: TGTGCCAGCAGTTTCACCGGGGCCCACGAGCAGTACTTC. It is translated as CASSFTGAHEQYF. The chain couples TRBV7-2 to TRBJ2-7, with D perhaps being TRBD1 or TRBD2 (5 bases each). This CDR3 has 13 amino acids. Germline CDR1 and CDR2: SGHTA and FQGNSA. Trimming removed 6 bases from V and 5 bases from J, with 14 bases in between.